These 16 T cell receptor beta chains share one sample of origin, sequenced in a study of tumor-infiltrating lymphocytes in primary liver carcinoma (TCRdb year 2017). Total RNA and DNA were co-extracted without cell sorting from roughly 20-30 mg of bulk tissue using the AllPrep DNA/RNA mini kit. The listed sequencing device is Illumina HiSeq 2500. Starting from approximately 500 ng total RNA, TCRbeta-specific cDNA was produced by reverse transcription with a constant-region primer and ProtoScript II reverse transcriptase. The TCRbeta libraries were prepared through three rounds of nested multiplex PCR following a slightly modified ARM-PCR procedure. Each of the first two PCR rounds ran for around 10 cycles using multiplex TRBV1-TRBV30 forward primers together with a Cbeta reverse primer. The raw public data were reprocessed by TCRdb itself: fastp quality trimming at Q25, MiXCR clonotype calling, in-frame beta chains only. Rows with one shared CDR3 protein collapse into an entry with the most common genes and DNA. In this sample the table shows around 80,000 distinct CDR3 sequences, approximately 62% of which occur a single time. Of the sample, about 28% falls within the top ten clones.

The sample comprised tumor-adjacent normal liver tissue. These receptors came from a man in his forties or fifties with primary liver carcinoma and hepatitis B virus infection.

This clonotype has only one observation. This CDR3 fails to terminate in the conserved phenylalanine or tryptophan, so it likely reflects a read error. J is TRBJ2-1 and V is TRBV12-3 or TRBV12-4; D uncertain. Trimming shortened V by 5 bases and J by 5 bases, and 7 bases separated the two germline ends. This CDR3 is 12 amino acids long. The DNA for the CDR3 is TGTGCCAGCAGTCTAGATAACAATGAGCAGTTCTTA. Its protein is CASSLDNNEQFL.

About this clonotype: The junction and the germline gene differ at one end; a read error may be behind it. The V and J genes are TRBV6-6 and TRBJ1-1; 8 bases map to TRBD1. The CDR3 consists of 13 residues. Germline V gives CDR1 MNHNY, CDR2 SVGAGI (reference sequence). The CDR3 loop is CPSSTGGTTEAFF. The DNA of the CDR3 is TGTCCCAGCAGCACAGGGGGGACTACTGAAGCTTTCTTC.

This clonotype came up a few times. Since a much larger clone is just one base distant, this may be a read error. The chain recombines TRBV28 with TRBJ2-2; 8 bases are a match to TRBD2. The CDR3 totals 14 residues. The germline V gene encodes CDR1 MDHEN and CDR2 SYDVKM. The CDR3 sequence is CAGSPTREAGELFF. The CDR3 region has the DNA TGTGCCGGCAGCCCGACGCGGGAGGCCGGGGAGCTGTTTTTT. The full variable domain, with the rest looked up from reference TRBV28 and TRBJ2-2, is DVKVTQSSRYLVKRTGEKVFLECVQDMDHENMFWYRQDPGLGLRLIYFSYDVKMKEKGDIPEGYSVSREKKERFSLILESASTNQTSMYLCAGSPTREAGELFFGEGSRLTVL.

In this sample, this clonotype turned up a few times. This chain joins TRBV24-1 and TRBJ2-2, with TRBD1 matching 9 bases. This CDR3 comprises 16 residues. From germline, CDR1 is KGHDR and CDR2 SFDVKD. V dropped 2 bases and J dropped 4; count of bases not matched to a gene: 4. The CDR3 spells CATSDSGTGITGELFF. The CDR3 DNA sequence: TGTGCCACCAGTGATTCCGGGACAGGGATCACCGGGGAGCTGTTTTTT.

As concerns this clonotype: A much larger clone is a single base away; this may be a read error. The chain links TRBV29-1 to TRBJ2-1; no reliable D call. V was trimmed by 3 bases and J by 3 bases, leaving 9 bases between them. The CDR3 sequence is 13 residues long. Germline assignment: CDR1 SQVTM and CDR2 ANQGSEA. The CDR3 here is CSVDQQVYNEQFF. DNA of the CDR3: TGCAGCGTTGATCAGCAGGTCTACAATGAGCAGTTCTTC.

Comments on this clonotype: An end of the junction differs from the germline gene, which may be a read error. V gene TRBV11-2 combines with J gene TRBJ2-7, with D tentatively TRBD1 or TRBD2 (5 bases each). Germline V gene data show CDR1 as SGHAT and CDR2 as FQNNGV. The CDR3 is 14 amino acids. The CDR3 here is CASSIGTAVYEEYF. The CDR3 DNA reads TGTGCCAGCAGCATAGGGACGGCAGTTTACGAGGAGTACTTC.

This clonotype has a count of ten or more. The chain has TRBV6-1 and TRBJ2-3; 11 bases match TRBD2. Germline lookup yields CDR1 MNHNS and CDR2 SASEGT. CDR3 size: 12 residues. J lost 11 bases, V lost 5 bases, and 3 bases had no gene match. The CDR3 DNA is TGTGCCAGCAGTAGAACTAGCGGGAGGCAGTATTTT. This codes for CASSRTSGRQYF.

The chain has TRBV20-1 and TRBJ1-3; TRBD1 might be the D (6 bases). The V end was cut by 5 bases, the J end by 5 bases, with 16 bases between. This CDR3 spans 14 amino acids. The germline V gene has CDR1 DFQATT and CDR2 SNEGSKA (reference sequence). CDR3 in amino acids: CSAVAGEARNTIYF. The CDR3, as DNA: TGCAGTGCTGTTGCAGGGGAGGCAAGAAACACCATATATTTT.

The rearrangement joins TRBV29-1 to TRBJ2-7; D not resolved. This CDR3 comprises 13 residues. Trimming removed 6 bases from V and 0 bases from J, with 12 bases in between. Germline CDR1 and CDR2: SQVTM and ANQGSEA. As DNA, the CDR3 is TGCAGCGTAGGTGACCAGTCCTCCTACGAGCAGTACTTC. This translates into CSVGDQSSYEQYF.

On this clonotype: Sequence at one end of the junction differs from germline and may be a read error. V and J are TRBV4-3 and TRBJ2-7, with 9 bases that match TRBD2. This CDR3 is 16 amino acids long. Germline V gene lookup returns CDR1 LGHNA and CDR2 YSLEER. CDR3 nucleotide sequence: TGCGCCAGCCGCCAAGCGGCTAGCGGGGCTTCCTACGAGCAGTACTTC. Protein product: CASRQAASGASYEQYF.

Details on this clonotype: The germline gene is not matched at one end of the junction; a read error may be the cause. The chain is built from TRBV12-3 or TRBV12-4 and TRBJ1-5, with 9 bases fitting TRBD1. The CDR3 extends over 16 amino acids. Here the CDR3 DNA reads TGTGCCAGCAGGACCCAAGGGGGACAGGGCAATCAGCTCCAGCTTTTT. It yields the protein CASRTQGGQGNQLQLF.

As concerns this clonotype: The junction does not match germline at one end; this may be a read error. This chain connects TRBV6-1 to TRBJ1-2; D gene unclear. The CDR3 totals 12 residues. CDR1 and CDR2 (germline): MNHNS, SASEGT. CDR3: CANSETRLGYTF. The DNA for the CDR3 is TGTGCCAACAGTGAAACGAGGCTAGGCTACACCTTC.

A remark on this clonotype: The junction shows a germline mismatch at one end, possibly a read error. The chain couples TRBV7-9 to TRBJ2-1, with 14 bases identical to TRBD2. CDR1 is SEHNR and CDR2 is FQNEAQ in the germline V gene (reference sequence). This CDR3 has 15 amino acids. The CDR3 spells CVSSPSGLAGVERFF. In DNA, the CDR3 is TGTGTCAGCAGCCCATCGGGACTAGCGGGAGTCGAGCGGTTCTTC.

Concerning this clonotype: The junction and the germline gene differ at one end; a read error may be behind it. CDR3 loop: CASSFGQRPISADMQYF. The DNA of the CDR3 is TGTGCCAGCAGCTTTGGGCAACGCCCAATAAGCGCAGATATGCAGTATTTT. The chain combines TRBV11-2 with TRBJ2-3; D not certain. Germline V CDR1 and CDR2: SGHAT, FQNNGV. The CDR3 sequence is 17 residues long.

This clonotype has a count of ten or more. V and J are TRBV30 and TRBJ1-3, with no clear D. The CDR3 is 12 residues long. Per germline, CDR1 GTSNPN and CDR2 SVGIG (reference sequence). With 6 bases removed from V and 0 bases from J, the gap between germline ends came to 6 bases. CDR3 sequence (DNA): TGTGCCTGCTTAAGCTCTGGAAACACCATATATTTT. Protein: CACLSSGNTIYF.

The chain is built from TRBV29-1 and TRBJ2-7; 7 bases align to TRBD2. Germline CDR1 SQVTM, CDR2 ANQGSEA. There are 12 residues in the CDR3. The chain's CDR3 is CSARQGGNEQYF. In DNA, the CDR3 is TGCAGTGCTCGTCAGGGAGGGAATGAGCAGTACTTC.